This T cell receptor (delta chain) came from a study of gamma delta lymphoproliferative disorders and STAT genes. Study as a whole: Gamma-chain libraries were built from at least 50 ng of genomic DNA with the LymphoTrack Dx TCRG Assay. Study results and caveats: In whole-repertoire clustering, gamma separated patients from controls, unlike delta. Apart from a couple of gamma clonotypes, major patient clonotypes were public.

TCRdb fed the multiplex PCR reads into CATT to redo clone calling. Among about 3,000 delta-chain clones listed, 1.1% were seen once. A few counts support this clone. Its antigen remains unknown. This DNA translates differently at residue 13 from the TCRdb protein, which is that of a much larger clone; a read error is likely, and the protein shown is the DNA's own translation. PBMCs from patients and controls supplied the genomic DNA for sequencing. The source material was blood. The clonotype was recovered from a human donor in good health.

The DNA for the CDR3 is TGTGCCTGTGACGCTGTACAGGGGAGCGATAAACTCACCTTT. Its protein product is CACDAVQGSDKLTF. The rearrangement joins TRDV2 to TRDJ1, with D possibly TRDD3 on 5 matching bases. In germline, CDR1 is GEAIGNYY, CDR2 EKD. The CDR3 loop spans 14 amino acids.